This T cell receptor beta chain was retrieved from a study of T cell responses to AZD1222 COVID-19 vaccine. Whole-study results and caveats: Compared with day 0, the breadth and depth of the Spike-specific TCR repertoire rose significantly after two doses of AZD1222.

Analysis merged second doses at about 4 or about 12 weeks. Details on this clone: Antigen: not known.

V dropped 1 base and J dropped 5 bases, with 13 bases sitting between them. The CDR3 covers 15 residues. Germline CDR1 LGHDT, CDR2 YNNKEL (reference sequence). TCRdb keeps only in-frame clones here, not all; method: immunoSEQ multiplex PCR. This table has roughly 120,000 clones, 85% appearing once. This specimen was peripheral blood, taken 28 days after the second AZD1222 dose. The sequence was obtained from an adult who received the AZD1222 COVID-19 vaccine. V gene TRBV3-1 (or the pseudogene TRBV3-2) combines with J gene TRBJ2-3; D unresolved. This CDR3 is CASSQVTGAEDTQYF. DNA for the CDR3: TGTGCCAGCAGCCAAGTAACGGGTGCCGAAGATACGCAGTATTTT.